The source of this T cell receptor (beta chain) is a study of blood T cell repertoires in COVID-19. The overall study: Collection of acute and convalescent COVID-19 samples took place in the United States, Italy and Spain. From T cells, B-cell-depleted T cells, or PBMCs came the material, which was cDNA or gDNA.

This clone appeared many times. Per the study methods: The authors estimated nucleated cell counts from reference gene primer amplification. Sequencing was performed with immunoSEQ multiplex PCR; in TCRdb, only in-frame clones are kept and a portion is missing. The V and J calls and clone size are taken from that table; D and trimming were inferred from the DNA. The sample consists of some 200,000 clones, roughly 80% of them appearing once. V trimming: 5 bases; J trimming: 1 base; junction bases outside the gene matches: 8. The CDR3 is made up of 16 amino acids. CDR1 and CDR2 (germline): SEHNR, FQNEAQ (reference sequence).

This clonotype originated in a woman aged 40 to 50 with acute or convalescent COVID-19. The sample consisted of peripheral blood. The chain has TRBV7-9 and TRBJ1-2, with 9 bases that match TRBD1. The CDR3 nucleotides read TGTGCCAGCAGCCAATGGACAGGGGCGTATAACTATGGCTACACCTTC. Translated, it gives CASSQWTGAYNYGYTF.